A selection of T cell receptor beta chains follows, all from one sample in a study of Graves' ophthalmopathy and Graves' hyperthyroidism. Via MiXCR, TCRdb re-called the multiplex PCR reads, giving one row per CDR3 protein. The sample comprises over a million distinct CDR3 sequences, less than 45% of which are singletons, and 11% rests with the top ten. Sequenced material: peripheral blood or thyroid tissue (not recorded which). The source of these receptors is an adult man with Graves' hyperthyroidism. The CDR3 runs from the conserved cysteine through the conserved F or W. D genes are given only for firm matches. Rows give clone size only sometimes, using once, few, many, or a class for an expanded clone.

d_call: NA
v_call: TRBV29-1
clone_size: NA
j_call: TRBJ2-2
cdr3_aa: CSVTPRGRTGELFF
cdr3_nt: TGCAGCGTAACCCCCCGGGGGCGAACCGGGGAGCTGTTTTTT

d_call: NA
v_call: TRBV12-3/TRBV12-4
clone_size: few
j_call: TRBJ2-2
cdr3_aa: CASSFGSSTNTGELFF
cdr3_nt: TGTGCCAGCAGTTTCGGTAGCAGCACGAACACCGGGGAGCTGTTTTTT

d_call: TRBD2
v_call: TRBV20-1
clone_size: NA
j_call: TRBJ2-7
cdr3_aa: CSARPRLAVVTYEQYF
cdr3_nt: TGCAGTGCTAGGCCGAGACTAGCGGTCGTTACCTACGAGCAGTACTTC

d_call: NA
v_call: TRBV5-1
clone_size: many
j_call: TRBJ1-1
cdr3_aa: CASSWEPMNTEAFF
cdr3_nt: TGCGCCAGCAGCTGGGAACCAATGAACACTGAAGCTTTCTTT

d_call: NA
v_call: TRBV5-8
clone_size: NA
j_call: TRBJ2-5
cdr3_aa: CATKAASIQETQYF
cdr3_nt: TGTGCCACCAAGGCGGCTAGCATCCAAGAGACCCAGTACTTC

d_call: NA
v_call: TRBV9
clone_size: once
j_call: TRBJ1-5
cdr3_aa: CASSSASLGGQPQHF
cdr3_nt: TGTGCCAGCAGCAGTGCTAGTCTTGGTGGTCAGCCCCAGCATTTT

d_call: NA
v_call: TRBV5-1
clone_size: few
j_call: TRBJ1-2
cdr3_aa: CASSADTIYGYTF
cdr3_nt: TGTGCCAGCAGCGCGGACACAATCTATGGCTACACCTTC

d_call: TRBD2
v_call: TRBV2
clone_size: NA
j_call: TRBJ2-2
cdr3_aa: CASGGTSGFGGELFF
cdr3_nt: TGTGCCAGCGGAGGGACTAGCGGATTTGGGGGGGAGCTGTTTTTT

d_call: NA
v_call: TRBV15
clone_size: NA
j_call: TRBJ1-1
cdr3_aa: CATSRVIGGNTEAFF
cdr3_nt: TGTGCCACCAGCAGAGTCATAGGGGGGAACACTGAAGCTTTCTTT

d_call: TRBD2
v_call: TRBV7-9
clone_size: once
j_call: TRBJ2-5
cdr3_aa: CASSLSLGTSAETQYF
cdr3_nt: TGTGCCAGCAGTCTCTCCCTAGGGACTAGCGCGGAGACCCAGTACTTC

d_call: TRBD2
v_call: TRBV19
clone_size: many
j_call: TRBJ2-5
cdr3_aa: CASSRNGGGETQYF
cdr3_nt: TGTGCCAGTAGTCGAAACGGGGGGGGAGAGACCCAGTACTTC

d_call: NA
v_call: TRBV29-1
clone_size: NA
j_call: TRBJ2-7
cdr3_aa: CSVTPAGPTGEQYF
cdr3_nt: TGCAGCGTTACCCCGGCAGGGCCCACCGGGGAGCAGTACTTC

d_call: NA
v_call: TRBV7-6
clone_size: few
j_call: TRBJ2-7
cdr3_aa: CASSLAPVLAETSSYEQYF
cdr3_nt: TGTGCCAGCAGCTTGGCCCCAGTTCTGGCAGAGACCAGCTCCTACGAGCAGTACTTC

d_call: NA
v_call: TRBV4-3
clone_size: many
j_call: TRBJ1-2
cdr3_aa: CASSQDYGGNYGYTF
cdr3_nt: TGCGCCAGCAGCCAAGATTACGGGGGAAACTATGGCTACACCTTC

d_call: NA
v_call: TRBV7-9
clone_size: many
j_call: TRBJ2-2
cdr3_aa: CASSFRELFF
cdr3_nt: TGTGCCAGCAGCTTCAGGGAGCTGTTTTTT

d_call: NA
v_call: TRBV24-1
clone_size: many
j_call: TRBJ2-7
cdr3_aa: CATSSTGDYPYYEQYF
cdr3_nt: TGTGCCACCAGTTCGACAGGGGACTACCCCTACTACGAGCAGTACTTC

d_call: TRBD1
v_call: TRBV15
clone_size: NA
j_call: TRBJ2-5
cdr3_aa: CATSSAKTGGQETQYF
cdr3_nt: TGTGCCACCAGCAGCGCCAAAACAGGGGGCCAAGAGACCCAGTACTTC

d_call: NA
v_call: TRBV12-3/TRBV12-4
clone_size: few
j_call: TRBJ2-2
cdr3_aa: CASSLGWNTGELFF
cdr3_nt: TGTGCCAGCAGTTTAGGGTGGAACACCGGGGAGCTGTTTTTT

d_call: NA
v_call: TRBV25-1
clone_size: few
j_call: TRBJ1-1
cdr3_aa: CASSGVRVGRTEAFF
cdr3_nt: TGTGCCAGCAGTGGGGTCAGGGTGGGGAGGACTGAAGCTTTCTTT

d_call: NA
v_call: TRBV25-1
clone_size: NA
j_call: TRBJ2-2
cdr3_aa: CASSELGSGELFF
cdr3_nt: TGTGCCAGCAGTGAATTGGGGTCCGGGGAGCTGTTTTTT

d_call: NA
v_call: TRBV25-1
clone_size: many
j_call: TRBJ2-5
cdr3_aa: CASSEQGNTETQYF
cdr3_nt: TGTGCCAGCAGTGAGCAGGGAAATACGGAGACCCAGTACTTC

d_call: NA
v_call: TRBV11-2
clone_size: many
j_call: TRBJ2-2
cdr3_aa: CASSPSYTGELFF
cdr3_nt: TGTGCCTCCTCCCCCTCGTACACCGGGGAGCTGTTTTTT

d_call: NA
v_call: TRBV20-1
clone_size: once
j_call: TRBJ1-6
cdr3_aa: CSARKTDNSPLHF
cdr3_nt: TGCAGTGCTAGAAAGACAGATAATTCACCCCTCCACTTT

d_call: NA
v_call: TRBV5-1
clone_size: NA
j_call: TRBJ2-7
cdr3_aa: CASSSLRDSYEQYF
cdr3_nt: TGCGCCAGCAGCTCACTCCGGGACTCCTACGAGCAGTACTTC

d_call: NA
v_call: TRBV15
clone_size: few
j_call: TRBJ2-5
cdr3_aa: CATSSESDSQETQYF
cdr3_nt: TGTGCCACCAGCAGCGAGTCGGACAGCCAAGAGACCCAGTACTTC

d_call: NA
v_call: TRBV5-1
clone_size: NA
j_call: TRBJ1-2
cdr3_aa: CASSLPARLGREYGYTF
cdr3_nt: TGCGCCAGCAGCTTGCCGGCTCGTTTGGGCAGGGAATATGGCTACACCTTC

d_call: NA
v_call: TRBV20-1
clone_size: NA
j_call: TRBJ1-5
cdr3_aa: CSAKTTQRTDSNQPQHF
cdr3_nt: TGCAGTGCTAAAACCACCCAACGGACAGATAGCAATCAGCCCCAGCATTTT

d_call: TRBD1
v_call: TRBV19
clone_size: NA
j_call: TRBJ1-4
cdr3_aa: CASSLQGHGEKLFF
cdr3_nt: TGTGCCAGTAGCCTACAGGGGCACGGTGAAAAACTGTTTTTT

d_call: NA
v_call: TRBV15
clone_size: NA
j_call: TRBJ1-5
cdr3_aa: CATSSYEGNAPQHF
cdr3_nt: TGTGCCACCAGCAGTTACGAAGGGAACGCGCCCCAGCATTTT

d_call: NA
v_call: TRBV11-2
clone_size: many
j_call: TRBJ2-7
cdr3_aa: CASSFPSSYEQYF
cdr3_nt: TGTGCCAGCAGCTTTCCTAGCTCCTACGAGCAGTACTTC

d_call: NA
v_call: TRBV7-2
clone_size: many
j_call: TRBJ1-5
cdr3_aa: CASRPTGDQPQHF
cdr3_nt: TGTGCCAGCAGGCCCACAGGAGATCAGCCCCAGCATTTT

d_call: NA
v_call: TRBV2
clone_size: NA
j_call: TRBJ2-5
cdr3_aa: CASSGAAQETQYF
cdr3_nt: TGTGCCAGCAGTGGGGCGGCCCAAGAGACCCAGTACTTC

d_call: TRBD1
v_call: TRBV7-9
clone_size: many
j_call: TRBJ2-7
cdr3_aa: CASNTGTVGGEQYF
cdr3_nt: TGTGCCAGCAACACCGGGACAGTAGGAGGCGAGCAGTACTTC

d_call: TRBD1
v_call: TRBV2
clone_size: many
j_call: TRBJ1-4
cdr3_aa: CASSETGQDEKLFF
cdr3_nt: TGTGCCAGCAGTGAAACCGGACAGGATGAAAAACTGTTTTTT

d_call: NA
v_call: TRBV4-1
clone_size: many
j_call: TRBJ1-5
cdr3_aa: CASSQGLGNNQPQHF
cdr3_nt: TGCGCCAGCAGCCAAGGTTTGGGGAACAATCAGCCCCAGCATTTT

d_call: NA
v_call: TRBV30
clone_size: many
j_call: TRBJ1-5
cdr3_aa: CAWSVRDGKQPQHF
cdr3_nt: TGTGCCTGGAGTGTACGGGACGGGAAGCAGCCCCAGCATTTT

d_call: TRBD1
v_call: TRBV29-1
clone_size: few
j_call: TRBJ1-1
cdr3_aa: CSGTGDRTEAFF
cdr3_nt: TGCAGCGGCACAGGGGACCGCACTGAAGCTTTCTTT

d_call: NA
v_call: TRBV29-1
clone_size: many
j_call: TRBJ1-3
cdr3_aa: CSVERRNTIYF
cdr3_nt: TGCAGCGTTGAGAGGAGAAACACCATATATTTT

d_call: NA
v_call: TRBV7-9
clone_size: few
j_call: TRBJ1-1
cdr3_aa: CASSPGTQKLTGEAFF
cdr3_nt: TGTGCCAGCAGCCCCGGGACACAAAAATTAACGGGAGAAGCTTTCTTT

d_call: NA
v_call: TRBV7-6
clone_size: NA
j_call: TRBJ2-6
cdr3_aa: CASTDTGAGIPNVLTF
cdr3_nt: TGTGCCAGCACCGACACCGGGGCAGGGATCCCTAACGTCCTGACTTTC

d_call: NA
v_call: TRBV25-1
clone_size: once
j_call: TRBJ2-5
cdr3_aa: CASSESRGMETQYF
cdr3_nt: TGTGCCAGCAGTGAATCTAGGGGGATGGAGACCCAGTACTTC

d_call: TRBD1
v_call: TRBV25-1
clone_size: many
j_call: TRBJ1-2
cdr3_aa: CASSELRGQVPSAF
cdr3_nt: TGTGCCAGCAGTGAATTGCGAGGACAGGTTCCCTCGGCATTC

d_call: NA
v_call: TRBV19
clone_size: NA
j_call: TRBJ1-6
cdr3_aa: CASSPQRGNQPLHF
cdr3_nt: TGTGCCAGTAGCCCCCAGCGTGGCAATCAGCCCCTCCACTTT

d_call: TRBD2
v_call: TRBV28
clone_size: NA
j_call: TRBJ2-7
cdr3_aa: CASILAGTYEQYF
cdr3_nt: TGTGCCAGCATCCTAGCGGGCACCTACGAGCAGTACTTC